A single sample is the source of the 7 T cell receptor beta chains below, sequenced in a study of T cell repertoires in cytomegalovirus infection. For these TCRs, the target antigens are not known. TCRdb fed the reads into MiXCR, producing one record per CDR3 protein. The sample consists of fewer than 650,000 distinct CDR3 sequences, around 40% of them appearing once. The source was cultured PBMCs, collected from culture after CMV antigen stimulation. The source is a human donor in good health (CMV status not recorded). Some clones in this sample may be carry-over from other donors' samples.

The chain employs TRBV12-3 or TRBV12-4 and TRBJ2-7; 8 positions agree with TRBD1. This CDR3 comprises 11 residues. The ends lost 11 bases at V and 5 bases at J; junction bases unmatched: 5. The CDR3 loop reads CASGQAHEQYF. The CDR3 DNA follows: TGTGCCTCGGGACAGGCCCACGAGCAGTACTTC.

V is TRBV7-2 and J is TRBJ2-7; 7 bases line up with TRBD1. This CDR3 contains 14 residues. Germline CDR1 and CDR2: SGHTA and FQGNSA. The V gene end was trimmed by 2 bases and the J gene end by 4 bases; junction bases not matched to a gene: 5. The CDR3, as DNA: TGTGCCAGCAGCTTAAGCCCGGACAGGTACGAGCAGTACTTC. Protein sequence: CASSLSPDRYEQYF.

This sequence joins TRBV25-1 and TRBJ2-5, with 7 bases fitting TRBD2. The CDR3 is 14 residues long. V gave up 4 bases and J gave up 5 bases; unmatched junction bases: 7. From germline, CDR1 is MGHDK and CDR2 SYGVNS. The CDR3 sequence is CASSGPGGWETQYF. The CDR3 DNA follows: TGTGCCAGCAGTGGACCCGGGGGGTGGGAGACCCAGTACTTC.

This clonotype was recorded a few times. The rearrangement uses TRBV7-2 and TRBJ2-3, with 7 bases lining up with TRBD1. V shed 4 bases, J shed 3 bases, and the junction held 4 bases outside the gene matches. CDR3 size: 14 residues. Germline V CDR1 and CDR2: SGHTA, FQGNSA. CDR3 in DNA: TGTGCCAGCAGCTACCGACAGGGAACAGATACGCAGTATTTT. This codes for CASSYRQGTDTQYF.

This clonotype was seen many times. The chain joins TRBV4-1 to TRBJ2-3; no definite D call. This CDR3 contains 16 residues. CDR1 and CDR2 (germline): MGHRA, YSYEKL. With 4 bases removed from V and 2 bases from J, the gap between germline ends came to 16 bases. The CDR3: CASSPIWGSSTDTQYF. In DNA, the CDR3 is TGCGCCAGCAGCCCGATCTGGGGTAGCTCCACAGATACGCAGTATTTT.

The rearrangement links TRBV5-1 to TRBJ2-3; 10 bases fit TRBD2. The CDR3 covers 16 residues. From germline, CDR1 is SGHRS and CDR2 YFSETQ. The V segment lost 4 bases and the J segment 4 bases; nucleotides outside the gene matches: 9. Written as DNA, the CDR3 is TGCGCCAGCAGCCTGGCGGACAGCGGGAGGGCAGATACGCAGTATTTT. Translation gives CASSLADSGRADTQYF.

The gene calls are TRBV6-2 or TRBV6-3 and TRBJ1-1, with D hard to call. The germline V gene has CDR1 MNHEY and CDR2 SVGEGT. Between the trimmed V and J ends, which lost 4 bases and 1 base, there was a span of 10 bases. This CDR3 region has 14 residues. CDR3 in DNA: TGTGCCAGCAGTTTTTCCCTCAGGAACACTGAAGCTTTCTTT. Protein product: CASSFSLRNTEAFF.